Given below is one TCR beta chain in context. Its antigen is not identified. Since a much larger clone is just one base distant, this may be a read error. Germline V gene lookup returns CDR1 MNHGY and CDR2 SVAAGI. The CDR3 loop spans 17 amino acids. TCRdb processed the reads anew with MiXCR; each CDR3 protein has one entry. Of under 450,000 distinct CDR3 sequences in the sample, approximately 30% were seen once. The source of the sample is a study of T cell repertoires in cytomegalovirus infection. Findings of the study overall: Clonotype analysis showed dominance of the ex vivo response by HLA-C-restricted CMV-specific TCR beta clonotypes.

The source is a human donor in good health (CMV status not recorded). Some clones in this sample may be carry-over from other donors' samples. This material consisted of cultured PBMCs, taken from culture after CMV antigen stimulation. This rearrangement joins TRBV6-9 to TRBJ2-3; the match to TRBD1 covers 9 bases. The CDR3 loop reads CPSSYTGRQGEADTQYF. The DNA of the CDR3 is TGTCCCAGCAGTTACACCGGTCGACAGGGGGAGGCAGATACGCAGTATTTT.